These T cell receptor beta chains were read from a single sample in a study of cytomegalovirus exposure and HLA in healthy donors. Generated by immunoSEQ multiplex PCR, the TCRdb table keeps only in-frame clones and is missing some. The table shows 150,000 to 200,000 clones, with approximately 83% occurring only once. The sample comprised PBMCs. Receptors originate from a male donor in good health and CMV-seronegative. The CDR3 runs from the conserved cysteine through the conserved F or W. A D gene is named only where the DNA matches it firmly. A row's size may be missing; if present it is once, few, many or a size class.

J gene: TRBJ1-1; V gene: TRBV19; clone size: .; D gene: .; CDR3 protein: CASSLYGQPEAFF; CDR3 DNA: TGTGCCAGTAGTCTCTACGGACAGCCTGAAGCTTTCTTT
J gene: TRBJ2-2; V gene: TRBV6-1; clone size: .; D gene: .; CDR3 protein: CASSHPRNTGELFF; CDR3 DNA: TGTGCCAGCAGTCACCCTAGGAACACCGGGGAGCTGTTTTTT
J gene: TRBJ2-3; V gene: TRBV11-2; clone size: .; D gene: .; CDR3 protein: CASSSPQTVTDTQYF; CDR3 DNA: TGTGCCAGCAGCTCCCCCCAGACAGTCACAGATACGCAGTATTTT
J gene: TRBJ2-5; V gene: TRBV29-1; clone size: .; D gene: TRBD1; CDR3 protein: CSAPGTGGSRTQYF; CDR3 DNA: TGCAGCGCCCCCGGGACAGGGGGCTCTAGGACCCAGTACTTC
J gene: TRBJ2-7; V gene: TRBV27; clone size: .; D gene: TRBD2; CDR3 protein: CASSLLTSGSHEQYF; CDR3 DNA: TGTGCCAGCAGTTTATTAACCAGCGGGAGCCACGAGCAGTACTTC
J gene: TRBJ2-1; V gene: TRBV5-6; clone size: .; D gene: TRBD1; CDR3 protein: CASSLQGTSEQFF; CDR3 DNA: TGTGCCAGCAGCCTACAGGGGACCAGTGAGCAGTTCTTC
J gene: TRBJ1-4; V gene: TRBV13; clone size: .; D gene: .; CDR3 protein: CASSFREVNEKLFF; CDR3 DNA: TGTGCCAGCAGCTTCAGGGAGGTCAATGAAAAACTGTTTTTT
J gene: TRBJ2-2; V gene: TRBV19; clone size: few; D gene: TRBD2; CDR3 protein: CASSLLGLASGELFF; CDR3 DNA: TGTGCCAGTAGTCTACTGGGACTAGCTTCCGGGGAGCTGTTTTTT
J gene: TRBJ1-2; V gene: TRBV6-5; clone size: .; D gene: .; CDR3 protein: CASSYLGGEGGYTF; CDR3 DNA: TGTGCCAGCAGTTACCTCGGGGGGGAAGGCGGCTACACCTTC
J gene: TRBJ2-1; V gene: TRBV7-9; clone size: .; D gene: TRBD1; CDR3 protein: CASSPLGQGTGQFF; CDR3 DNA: TGTGCCAGCAGTCCCCTGGGGCAGGGGACAGGGCAGTTCTTC
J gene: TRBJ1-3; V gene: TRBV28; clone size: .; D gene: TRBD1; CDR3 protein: CASFFRDRDVQSSGNTIYF; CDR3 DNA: TGTGCCAGCTTCTTCCGGGACAGGGACGTTCAGAGCTCTGGAAACACCATATATTTT
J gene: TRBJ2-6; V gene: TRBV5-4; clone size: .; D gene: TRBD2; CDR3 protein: CASSFGLAGGAGANVLTF; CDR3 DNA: TGTGCCAGCAGCTTTGGACTAGCGGGAGGGGCTGGGGCCAACGTCCTGACTTTC